This T cell receptor beta chain was documented in a study of blood T cell repertoires in COVID-19. Study in general: Researchers got acute and convalescent COVID-19 samples from the United States, Italy and Spain. Sample material is recorded as cDNA or gDNA derived from T cells, B-cell-depleted T cells, or PBMCs.

The CDR3 loop spans 14 amino acids. V lost 3 bases to trimming and J lost 6 bases; unmatched junction nucleotides: 7. Germline V gives CDR1 KGHSY, CDR2 FQNENV. In the original workflow: Reference gene primers were amplified, and this amplification served to estimate nucleated cell counts. Assay: immunoSEQ multiplex PCR; the TCRdb copy retains only in-frame clones and omits some. That table gives V, J and clone size, and the DNA gave D and trimming. The sample comprises roughly 500,000 clones, roughly 88% of which are singletons, and approximately 2.9% rests with the top ten. The sample was peripheral blood. This receptor was obtained from a human donor in a cohort sampled during active COVID-19. V gene TRBV16 combines with J gene TRBJ1-2; 7 nucleotides agree with TRBD1. In DNA, the CDR3 is TGTGCCAGCAGCCAGTTACAGGGGAACGATGGCTACACCTTC. Its protein is CASSQLQGNDGYTF. The variable domain in full, completed from reference TRBV16 and TRBJ1-2, reads GEEVAQTPKHLVRGEGQKAKLYCAPIKGHSYVFWYQQVLKNEFKFLISFQNENVFDETGMPKERFSAKCLPNSPCSLEIQATKLEDSAVYFCASSQLQGNDGYTFGSGTRLTVV.